This TCR beta chain was sequenced in a study of blood T cell dynamics during melanoma immunotherapy. Across the study: Metastatic melanoma patients received first-line pembrolizumab or nivolumab plus ipilimumab. Study-wide results and caveats: At W3, later disease-control patients showed bifurcated PBMC repertoire changes, unlike progressors. It remained unknown if the driving T cell clones were melanoma-specific.

As for time point: pre-treatment baseline. Every bulk PBMC sample received the same 350 ng of DNA. Clones were read by immunoSEQ multiplex PCR, and TCRdb kept only the in-frame ones, dropping some. The sample has about 11,000 clones; 84% are singletons. With 6 bases removed from V and 0 bases from J, the gap between germline ends came to 13 bases. Germline-derived CDR1 and CDR2 are SNHLY and FYNNEI. This CDR3 spans 15 amino acids. With regard to this clone: Its cognate antigen is unknown.

The starting material was blood, obtained from a patient treated with checkpoint blockade. V and J are TRBV2 and TRBJ2-3, with D possibly matching TRBD2 (6 bases). This sequence originates from a human donor with melanoma. The CDR3 DNA follows: TGTGCCAGCAGGGGGGGACCTCTTAGCACAGATACGCAGTATTTT. It is translated as CASRGGPLSTDTQYF.